This T cell receptor (beta chain) was found in a study of blood T cell repertoires in COVID-19. About the research overall: Acute and convalescent COVID-19 specimens originated in the United States, Italy and Spain. In each case, the material was cDNA or gDNA derived from T cells, B-cell-depleted T cells, or PBMCs.

The germline V gene has CDR1 SNHLY and CDR2 FYNNEI. The V gene end was trimmed by 8 bases and the J gene end by 10 bases; junction bases not matched to a gene: 18. The CDR3 is 16 residues long. As originally analysed: How many nucleated cells were present was estimated from reference gene primer amplification. Assay: immunoSEQ multiplex PCR; the TCRdb copy retains only in-frame clones and omits some. The V and J calls and clone size are taken from that table; D and trimming were inferred from the DNA. The data contain 250,000 to 300,000 clones, approximately 85% of them seen just once; the ten biggest clones take up roughly 11%.

This clonotype was obtained from a woman in her seventies with acute or convalescent COVID-19. The chain recombines TRBV2 with TRBJ2-3, with 10 bases identical to TRBD2. Sequenced input: peripheral blood. CDR3: CASLGLASGSYMAQYF. The CDR3 nucleotides read TGTGCCAGCTTAGGACTGGCTAGCGGGAGTTACATGGCGCAGTATTTT.